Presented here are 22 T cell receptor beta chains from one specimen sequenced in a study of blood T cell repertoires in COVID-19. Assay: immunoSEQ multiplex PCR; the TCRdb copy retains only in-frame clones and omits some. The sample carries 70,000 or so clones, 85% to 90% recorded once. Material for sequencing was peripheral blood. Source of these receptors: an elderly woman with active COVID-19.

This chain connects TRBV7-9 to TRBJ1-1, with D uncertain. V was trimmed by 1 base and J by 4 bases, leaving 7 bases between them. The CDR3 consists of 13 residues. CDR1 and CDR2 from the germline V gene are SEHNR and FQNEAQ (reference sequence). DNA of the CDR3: TGTGCCAGCAGCTTAGAGGGAGGCACTGAAGCTTTCTTT. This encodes CASSLEGGTEAFF.

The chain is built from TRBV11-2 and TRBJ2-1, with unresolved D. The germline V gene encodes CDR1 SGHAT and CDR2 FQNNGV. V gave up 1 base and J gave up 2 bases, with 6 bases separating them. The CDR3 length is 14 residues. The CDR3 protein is CASSLGLAYNEQFF. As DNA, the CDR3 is TGTGCCAGCAGCTTAGGCCTAGCCTACAATGAGCAGTTCTTC. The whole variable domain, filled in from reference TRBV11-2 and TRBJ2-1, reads EAGVAQSPRYKIIEKRQSVAFWCNPISGHATLYWYQQILGQGPKLLIQFQNNGVVDDSQLPKDRFSAERLKGVDSTLKIQPAKLEDSAVYLCASSLGLAYNEQFFGPGTRLTVL.

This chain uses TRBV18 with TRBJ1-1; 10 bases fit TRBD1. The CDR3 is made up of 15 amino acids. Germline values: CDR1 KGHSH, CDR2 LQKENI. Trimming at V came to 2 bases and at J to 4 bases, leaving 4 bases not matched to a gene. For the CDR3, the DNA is TGTGCCAGCTCACCAGCGACAGGGGGCGGCACTGAAGCTTTCTTT. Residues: CASSPATGGGTEAFF.

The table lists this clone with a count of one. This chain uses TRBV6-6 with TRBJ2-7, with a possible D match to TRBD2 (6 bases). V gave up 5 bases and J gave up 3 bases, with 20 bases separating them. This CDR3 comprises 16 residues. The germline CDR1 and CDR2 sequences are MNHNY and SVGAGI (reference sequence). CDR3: CASSPRLGTSNYEQYF. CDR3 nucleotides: TGTGCCAGCAGTCCACGTCTAGGGACTTCCAACTACGAGCAGTACTTC.

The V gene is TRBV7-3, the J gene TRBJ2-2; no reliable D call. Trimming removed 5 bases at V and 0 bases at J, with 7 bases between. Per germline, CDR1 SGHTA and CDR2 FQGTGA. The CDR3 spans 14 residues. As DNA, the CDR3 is TGTGCCAGCAGCGTCCGGGCGAACACCGGGGAGCTGTTTTTT. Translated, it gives CASSVRANTGELFF. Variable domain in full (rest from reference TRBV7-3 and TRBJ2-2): GAGVSQTPSNKVTEKGKYVELRCDPISGHTALYWYRQSLGQGPEFLIYFQGTGAADDSGLPNDRFFAVRPEGSVSTLKIQRTERGDSAVYLCASSVRANTGELFFGEGSRLTVL.

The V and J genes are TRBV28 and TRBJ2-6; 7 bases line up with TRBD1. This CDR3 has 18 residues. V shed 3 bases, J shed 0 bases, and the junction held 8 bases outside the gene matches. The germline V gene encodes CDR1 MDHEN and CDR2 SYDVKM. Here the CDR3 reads CASSFVQGMSSGANVLTF. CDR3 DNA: TGTGCCAGCAGTTTCGTACAGGGGATGAGCTCTGGGGCCAACGTCCTGACTTTC.

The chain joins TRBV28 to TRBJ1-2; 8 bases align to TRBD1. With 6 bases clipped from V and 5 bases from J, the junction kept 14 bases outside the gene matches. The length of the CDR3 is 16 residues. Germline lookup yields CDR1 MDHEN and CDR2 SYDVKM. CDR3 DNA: TGTGCCAGCAGCCCCCCCGGGACAGGCAAGGCTTATGGCTACACCTTC. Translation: CASSPPGTGKAYGYTF.

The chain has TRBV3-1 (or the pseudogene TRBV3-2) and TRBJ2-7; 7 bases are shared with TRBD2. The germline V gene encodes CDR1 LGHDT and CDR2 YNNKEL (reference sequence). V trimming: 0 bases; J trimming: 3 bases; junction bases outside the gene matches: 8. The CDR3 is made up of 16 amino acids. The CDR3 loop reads CASSQDVREINYEQYF. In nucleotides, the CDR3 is TGTGCCAGCAGCCAAGATGTGCGGGAGATTAACTACGAGCAGTACTTC.

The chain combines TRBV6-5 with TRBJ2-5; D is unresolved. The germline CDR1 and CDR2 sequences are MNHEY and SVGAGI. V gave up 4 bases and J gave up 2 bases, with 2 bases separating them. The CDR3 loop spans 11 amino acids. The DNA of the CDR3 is TGTGCCAGCAGTTCACAAGAGACCCAGTACTTC. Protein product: CASSSQETQYF.

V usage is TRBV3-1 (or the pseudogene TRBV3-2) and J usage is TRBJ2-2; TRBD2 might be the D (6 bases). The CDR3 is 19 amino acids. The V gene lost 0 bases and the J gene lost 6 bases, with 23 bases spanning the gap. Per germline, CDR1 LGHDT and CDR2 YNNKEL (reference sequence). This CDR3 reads CASSQERDLSGVSAGELFF. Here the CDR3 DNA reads TGTGCCAGCAGCCAAGAACGGGACCTGTCGGGAGTATCTGCCGGGGAGCTGTTTTTT.

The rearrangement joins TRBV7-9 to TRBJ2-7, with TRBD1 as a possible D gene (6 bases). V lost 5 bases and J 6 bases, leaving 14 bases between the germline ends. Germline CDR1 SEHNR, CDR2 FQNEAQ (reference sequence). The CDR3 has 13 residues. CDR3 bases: TGTGCCAGCAGCACGACAGGACAGTCCGAGCAGTACTTC. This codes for CASSTTGQSEQYF.

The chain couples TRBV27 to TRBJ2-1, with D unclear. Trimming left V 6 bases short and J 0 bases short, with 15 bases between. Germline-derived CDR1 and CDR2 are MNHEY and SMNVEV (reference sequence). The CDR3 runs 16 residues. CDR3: CASRANRLPSYNEQFF. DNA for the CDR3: TGTGCCAGCAGGGCTAACCGACTCCCCTCCTACAATGAGCAGTTCTTC.

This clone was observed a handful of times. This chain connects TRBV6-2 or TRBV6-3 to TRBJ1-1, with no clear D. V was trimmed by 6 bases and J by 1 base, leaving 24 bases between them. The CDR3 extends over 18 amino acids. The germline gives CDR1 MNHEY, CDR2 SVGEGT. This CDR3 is CASSRTGYTYPGNTEAFF. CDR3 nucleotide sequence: TGTGCCAGCAGCAGAACGGGGTACACTTACCCGGGGAACACTGAAGCTTTCTTT.

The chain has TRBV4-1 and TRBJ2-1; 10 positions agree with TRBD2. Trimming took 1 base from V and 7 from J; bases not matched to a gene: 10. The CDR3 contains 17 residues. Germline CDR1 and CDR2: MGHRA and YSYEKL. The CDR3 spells CASSQAEGLAGVNEQFF. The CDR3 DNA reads TGCGCCAGCAGCCAAGCCGAGGGGCTAGCGGGAGTAAATGAGCAGTTCTTC.

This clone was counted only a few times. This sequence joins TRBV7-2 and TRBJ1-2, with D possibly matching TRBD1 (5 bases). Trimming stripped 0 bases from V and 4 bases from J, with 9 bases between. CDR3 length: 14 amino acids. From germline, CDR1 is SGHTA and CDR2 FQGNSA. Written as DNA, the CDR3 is TGTGCCAGCAGCTTAGCCTTCGGGGGCTATGGCTACACCTTC. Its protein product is CASSLAFGGYGYTF.

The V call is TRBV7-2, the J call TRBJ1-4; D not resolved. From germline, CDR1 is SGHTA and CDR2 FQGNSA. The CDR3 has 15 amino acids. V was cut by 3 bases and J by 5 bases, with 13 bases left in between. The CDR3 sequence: CASSLSQQINEKLFF. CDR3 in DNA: TGTGCCAGCAGCTTGAGTCAACAGATAAATGAAAAACTGTTTTTT.

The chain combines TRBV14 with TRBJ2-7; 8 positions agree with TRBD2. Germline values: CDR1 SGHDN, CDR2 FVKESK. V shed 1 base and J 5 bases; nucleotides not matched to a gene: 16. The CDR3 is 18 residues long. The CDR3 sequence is CASSQGAPSLAGRNEQYF. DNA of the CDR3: TGTGCCAGCAGCCAAGGGGCCCCCAGCCTAGCGGGCAGAAACGAGCAGTACTTC.

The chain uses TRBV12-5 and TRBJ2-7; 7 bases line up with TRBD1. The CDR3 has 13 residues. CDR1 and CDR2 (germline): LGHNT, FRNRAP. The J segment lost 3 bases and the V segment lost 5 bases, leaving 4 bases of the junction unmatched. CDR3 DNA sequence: TGTGCTAGTGGTACAGGGGTGGGCTACGAGCAGTACTTC. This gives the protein CASGTGVGYEQYF.

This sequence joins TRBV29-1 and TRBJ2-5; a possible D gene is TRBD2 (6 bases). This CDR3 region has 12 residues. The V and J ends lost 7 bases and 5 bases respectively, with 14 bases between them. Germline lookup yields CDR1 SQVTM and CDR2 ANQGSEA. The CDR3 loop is CSASKGRETQYF. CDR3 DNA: TGCAGCGCTTCCAAGGGGAGGGAGACCCAGTACTTC.

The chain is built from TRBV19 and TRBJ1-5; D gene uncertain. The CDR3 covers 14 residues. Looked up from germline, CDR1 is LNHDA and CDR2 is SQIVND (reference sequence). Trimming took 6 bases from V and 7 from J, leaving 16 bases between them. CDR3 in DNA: TGTGCCAGTAGCAATCCACCGCCGGGGCAGCCCCAGCATTTT. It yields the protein CASSNPPPGQPQHF.

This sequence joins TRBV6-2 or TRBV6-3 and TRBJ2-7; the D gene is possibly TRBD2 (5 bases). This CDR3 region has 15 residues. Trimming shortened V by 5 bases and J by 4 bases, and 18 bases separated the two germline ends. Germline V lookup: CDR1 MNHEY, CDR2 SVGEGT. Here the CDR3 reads CASSPGGANLYEQYF. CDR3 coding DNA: TGTGCCAGCAGTCCCGGAGGCGCCAACCTTTACGAGCAGTACTTC.

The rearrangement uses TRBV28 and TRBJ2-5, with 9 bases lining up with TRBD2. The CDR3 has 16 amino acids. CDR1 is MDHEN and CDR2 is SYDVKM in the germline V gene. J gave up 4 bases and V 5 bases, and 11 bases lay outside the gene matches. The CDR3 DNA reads TGTGCCAGCAGTCGTTGGGCGGGAGGGGATGGAGAGACCCAGTACTTC. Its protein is CASSRWAGGDGETQYF.